This TCR beta chain emerged from a study of CD8+ T cells in alopecia areata. The CDR3 loop spans 12 amino acids. Between the trimmed V and J ends, which lost 0 bases and 4 bases, there was a span of 3 bases. Per the germline V gene, CDR1 is MGHRA and CDR2 is YSYEKL. RNA was isolated and reverse transcribed to cDNA, the sequencing template. The table came from immunoSEQ multiplex PCR; TCRdb's copy has only in-frame clones and leaves some out. Of around 190,000 clones in the sample, roughly three fifths were seen once. Regarding this clone: Its antigen is not known.

Study-level findings and limits: Elevated clonality characterized lesional scalp relative to normal scalp, particularly in alopecia totalis/universalis. Sequences from scalp samples also cover resident alphabeta T cells of normal skin. TCR sharing was clearer in mice than between patients, perhaps partly owing to patient HLA diversity.

Separation by sorting yielded CD4+ and CD8+ T cells from PBMCs. The material sequenced was CD8+ T cells sorted from blood. This chain joins TRBV4-1 and TRBJ2-5; D is undetermined. The sequence came from a human donor in good health. Written as DNA, the CDR3 is TGCGCCAGCAGCCAAGAGCGAGAGACCCAGTACTTC. It encodes CASSQERETQYF.